Shown below are 9 T cell receptor beta chains from a single sample sequenced in a study of cytotoxic CD8 clonotypes in ibrutinib-treated CLL. TCRdb's copy holds only in-frame clones and misses some; the assay was immunoSEQ multiplex PCR. The repertoire holds 200,000 to 250,000 clones, with 70% as singletons. The sequences come from PBMCs, collected after 12 months of ibrutinib treatment. The source is a human donor with chronic lymphocytic leukemia.

The chain employs TRBV11-2 and TRBJ2-7; no firm D call. The V and J ends lost 8 bases and 2 bases respectively, with 19 bases between them. CDR1 and CDR2 (germline): SGHAT, FQNNGV. This CDR3 contains 15 residues. CDR3 residues: CASQSFDVAAYEQYF. In nucleotides, the CDR3 is TGTGCCAGCCAAAGCTTCGACGTGGCCGCCTACGAGCAGTACTTC.

The genes are TRBV28 and TRBJ2-1; 9 bases fit TRBD2. There are 20 residues in the CDR3. Germline V lookup: CDR1 MDHEN, CDR2 SYDVKM. Trimming took 6 bases from V and 0 from J; bases not matched to a gene: 18. The CDR3 DNA is TGTGCCAGCAGCGGTAATAGGGCTAGCGGGGCCCTGATCTCCTACAATGAGCAGTTCTTC. Amino acid sequence: CASSGNRASGALISYNEQFF.

In this sample, this clone turned up a few times. The gene calls are TRBV6-5 and TRBJ2-2; 7 bases agree with TRBD1. The V segment lost 6 bases and the J segment 5 bases; nucleotides outside the gene matches: 6. Germline V gives CDR1 MNHEY, CDR2 SVGAGI. The CDR3 covers 14 residues. DNA of the CDR3: TGTGCCAGCAGGACAGGGAAGGGAACCGGGGAGCTGTTTTTT. Its translation: CASRTGKGTGELFF.

This clone appeared a few times. The chain carries TRBV27 and TRBJ1-1; 7 bases map to TRBD1. Unmatched junction bases numbered 7, after V lost 6 bases and J lost 0 bases. Germline CDR1 is MNHEY and CDR2 is SMNVEV (reference sequence). This CDR3 spans 15 amino acids. CDR3 residues: CASRPPGQLNTEAFF. The CDR3 nucleotides read TGTGCCAGCAGACCTCCGGGACAGTTGAACACTGAAGCTTTCTTT.

The V and J genes are TRBV6-5 and TRBJ2-7; TRBD1 aligns across 7 bases. V shed 1 base and J 2 bases; nucleotides not matched to a gene: 8. Germline CDR1 is MNHEY and CDR2 is SVGAGI. CDR3 size: 16 residues. In DNA form, the CDR3 reads TGTGCCAGCAGTTACTTTACCTGGGACAGAACCTACGAGCAGTACTTC. This encodes CASSYFTWDRTYEQYF.

The V and J genes are TRBV28 and TRBJ1-4; D gene uncertain. Deletions cut 6 bases from V and 13 bases from J, with 12 bases between. The length of the CDR3 is 11 residues. CDR1 and CDR2 (germline): MDHEN, SYDVKM. CDR3 DNA: TGTGCCAGCAGCGCGTTCTCGGGACTGTTTTTT. Protein sequence: CASSAFSGLFF.

This clone came up once. V and J are TRBV15 and TRBJ2-3; TRBD2 agrees at 9 bases. The CDR3 length is 16 residues. V gave up 0 bases and J gave up 3 bases; unmatched junction bases: 4. Germline V gives CDR1 LNHNV, CDR2 YYDKDF (reference sequence). The CDR3 sequence is CATSREASGITDTQYF. CDR3 DNA: TGTGCCACCAGCAGAGAAGCTAGCGGGATAACAGATACGCAGTATTTT.

The chain carries TRBV15 and TRBJ1-6, with D uncertain. Trimming took off 0 bases at V and 7 bases at J, with 7 bases between the two ends. Looked up from germline, CDR1 is LNHNV and CDR2 is YYDKDF (reference sequence). This CDR3 region has 14 residues. CDR3 sequence: CATSRDSLNSPLHF. CDR3 DNA: TGTGCCACCAGCAGAGATTCTTTGAATTCACCCCTCCACTTT.

V gene TRBV29-1 combines with J gene TRBJ1-1; no definite D call. The V end lost 3 bases, the J end lost 5 bases, and 13 bases lay between the germline ends. Germline values: CDR1 SQVTM, CDR2 ANQGSEA. The length of the CDR3 is 13 residues. CDR3 DNA: TGCAGCGTTGAGGTGGGTGAGGTGACTGAAGCTTTCTTT. It translates to CSVEVGEVTEAFF.